The source of this T cell receptor beta chain is a study of blood T cells in healthy people across ages. Study results and caveats: While age rose, TCR beta diversity per million T cells dropped in a roughly linear way.

Drawing of peripheral blood yielded about 10 milliliters from each donor. The study isolated at least 7 million PBMCs from each sample. V was pared by 4 bases and J by 0 bases, with 5 bases of the junction left unmatched. Germline CDR1 MNHEY, CDR2 SMNVEV (reference sequence). This CDR3 comprises 15 residues. A sample-barcoded 5' primer and a J-beta primer mix were used in a second PCR of roughly 7 to 11 cycles. Tagging of each cDNA molecule was performed by a template-switch adaptor with 12 random nucleotides. TCRdb reanalysed the 5' RACE reads using MiXCR and keeps one entry per CDR3 protein. The sample carries over a million distinct CDR3 sequences, about 40% recorded once. This clonotype occurred a few times. The target antigen is unknown.

The genes are TRBV27 and TRBJ2-7; TRBD1 matches 8 bases. Sample: blood. This clonotype was obtained from a woman aged 18-35 years in good health. The CDR3 reads CASSSAGGLSYEQYF. The CDR3 DNA sequence: TGTGCCAGCAGTTCCGCAGGGGGCCTCTCCTACGAGCAGTACTTC.